The clone carrying this T cell receptor beta chain was detected a few times. Its antigen is unidentified. The data were obtained in a study of vaccination and CD4 T cells after COVID-19. Treatment specified: approximately 11-day PBMC culture with coronavirus spike peptide pools or control peptides (ViraFEST assay). Negative selection yielded CD4+ T cells from day-10 cultures. V lost 6 bases, J lost 0 bases, and 14 bases lay in between. Germline CDR1 is SGHTA and CDR2 is FQGNSA. This CDR3 is built from 15 residues. At the Johns Hopkins FTIC core, DNA taken from cultured CD4+ T cells was sequenced by way of the Oncomine TCR Beta short-read assay. Using its own MiXCR run on the PCR reads, TCRdb lists one record per CDR3 protein. The table lists more than 10,000 distinct CDR3 sequences, 40% to 55% of them singletons.

The source material was CD4+ T cells from blood, cultured in vitro. The TCR was taken from a human donor who had recovered from COVID-19. V usage is TRBV7-2 and J usage is TRBJ1-1; D unclear. The CDR3 loop is CASSISSRMNTEAFF. The CDR3 DNA sequence: TGTGCCAGCAGTATTTCGAGCCGTATGAACACTGAAGCTTTCTTT. The full variable domain, with the rest looked up from reference TRBV7-2 and TRBJ1-1, is GAGVSQSPSNKVTEKGKDVELRCDPISGHTALYWYRQSLGQGLEFLIYFQGNSAPDKSGLPSDRFSAERTGGSVSTLTIQRTQQEDSAVYLCASSISSRMNTEAFFGQGTRLTVV.